This is a list of T cell receptor beta chains from one sample in a study of CD8+CD57+ T cells in acquired aplastic anemia. TCRdb re-derived calls from the reads in MiXCR, one entry per CDR3 protein. The table lists under 350,000 distinct CDR3 sequences, about three fifths of them singletons. The sample was sorted CD4+, CD8+, or CD8+CD57+ T cells (not recorded which) from PBMCs. These receptors were obtained from a human donor with aplastic anemia. Both conserved end residues are part of each CDR3. A D gene is named only where the DNA matches it firmly. Some rows mark clone size as missing; the rest say once, few, many or name a class of expanded clone.

d_call: TRBD1; clone_size: .; v_call: TRBV2; j_call: TRBJ2-1; cdr3_length: 13; cdr3_aa: CASPGQGNNEQFF; cdr3_nt: TGTGCCAGCCCGGGACAGGGGAACAATGAGCAGTTCTTC
d_call: .; clone_size: .; v_call: TRBV2; j_call: TRBJ2-7; cdr3_length: 15; cdr3_aa: CASSERTPITLGQYF; cdr3_nt: TGTGCCAGCAGTGAGCGGACCCCTATCACCCTCGGGCAGTACTTC
d_call: .; clone_size: .; v_call: TRBV7-2; j_call: TRBJ2-5; cdr3_length: 14; cdr3_aa: CASSSSRTQETQYF; cdr3_nt: TGTGCCAGCAGCTCGTCTAGGACGCAAGAGACCCAGTACTTC
d_call: .; clone_size: .; v_call: TRBV15; j_call: TRBJ1-6; cdr3_length: 16; cdr3_aa: CATSRDRGSINSPLHF; cdr3_nt: TGTGCCACCAGCAGAGATCGCGGGTCGATAAATTCACCCCTCCACTTT
d_call: TRBD2; clone_size: many; v_call: TRBV7-8; j_call: TRBJ2-4; cdr3_length: 15; cdr3_aa: CASSLTSDAKNIQYF; cdr3_nt: TGTGCCAGCAGCTTGACTAGCGACGCCAAAAACATTCAGTACTTC
d_call: .; clone_size: .; v_call: TRBV2; j_call: TRBJ1-5; cdr3_length: 20; cdr3_aa: CASSPGTSGVGDNNNQPQHF; cdr3_nt: TGTGCCAGCAGTCCCGGGACTAGCGGGGTAGGGGACAACAACAATCAGCCCCAGCATTTT
d_call: TRBD2; clone_size: .; v_call: TRBV20-1; j_call: TRBJ2-5; cdr3_length: 13; cdr3_aa: CSARVTSGETQYF; cdr3_nt: TGCAGTGCTAGAGTGACTAGCGGGGAGACCCAGTACTTC
d_call: .; clone_size: .; v_call: TRBV2; j_call: TRBJ1-6; cdr3_length: 15; cdr3_aa: CASGTPGGYNSPLHF; cdr3_nt: TGTGCCAGTGGAACACCGGGGGGCTATAATTCACCCCTCCACTTT
d_call: .; clone_size: many; v_call: TRBV5-8; j_call: TRBJ2-1; cdr3_length: 14; cdr3_aa: CASSPRDRYNEQFF; cdr3_nt: TGTGCCAGCAGTCCACGGGACCGTTACAATGAGCAGTTCTTC
d_call: .; clone_size: .; v_call: TRBV5-1; j_call: TRBJ1-1; cdr3_length: 13; cdr3_aa: CASSLSDRTEAFF; cdr3_nt: TGCGCCAGCAGCTTGTCAGACCGCACTGAAGCTTTCTTT
d_call: TRBD1; clone_size: once; v_call: TRBV7-7; j_call: TRBJ2-5; cdr3_length: 15; cdr3_aa: CASSSGRVGGETQYF; cdr3_nt: TGTGCCAGCAGCTCGGGCAGGGTAGGGGGCGAGACCCAGTACTTC
d_call: .; clone_size: .; v_call: TRBV7-6; j_call: TRBJ1-6; cdr3_length: 14; cdr3_aa: CASASREGNSPLHF; cdr3_nt: TGTGCCAGCGCCTCCCGGGAGGGGAATTCACCCCTCCACTTT
d_call: TRBD2; clone_size: .; v_call: TRBV15; j_call: TRBJ2-2; cdr3_length: 18; cdr3_aa: CATSRGGTSARRTGELFF; cdr3_nt: TGTGCCACCAGCAGAGGCGGGACTAGCGCCCGAAGAACCGGGGAGCTGTTTTTT
d_call: TRBD2; clone_size: .; v_call: TRBV5-1; j_call: TRBJ2-7; cdr3_length: 14; cdr3_aa: CASSPTSGGGEQYF; cdr3_nt: TGCGCCAGCAGCCCGACTAGCGGGGGCGGCGAGCAGTACTTC